Shown below are 20 T cell receptor beta chains from a single sample sequenced in a study of T cell repertoires in cytomegalovirus infection. TCRdb re-called the reads with MiXCR, one entry per CDR3 protein. The sample shows some 440,000 distinct CDR3 sequences, approximately 32% of them seen only once. The specimen was PBMCs. The receptors shown here come from a human donor in good health (CMV status not recorded). Some clones in this sample may be carry-over from other donors' samples.

In this sample, this clonotype turned up a few times. The rearrangement joins TRBV25-1 to TRBJ1-5, with D hard to call. V lost 1 base to trimming and J lost 5 bases, with 9 bases between them. Germline V gene sequence: CDR1 MGHDK, CDR2 SYGVNS. There are 14 residues in the CDR3. CDR3 sequence: CASSELAGDQPQHF. Here the CDR3 DNA reads TGTGCCAGCAGTGAATTGGCGGGTGATCAGCCCCAGCATTTT.

This clonotype was recorded a few times. V gene TRBV2 combines with J gene TRBJ2-1; TRBD1 matches 9 bases. The V gene end was trimmed by 4 bases and the J gene end by 0 bases; junction bases not matched to a gene: 10. CDR1 and CDR2 from the germline V gene are SNHLY and FYNNEI. The CDR3 extends over 18 amino acids. CDR3 amino acids: CASSVPGQGSSSYNEQFF. In nucleotides, the CDR3 is TGTGCCAGCAGTGTCCCGGGACAGGGTTCGAGCTCCTACAATGAGCAGTTCTTC.

This clonotype was seen ten or more times. The chain combines TRBV11-2 with TRBJ2-2, with 9 bases lining up with TRBD1. In germline, CDR1 is SGHAT, CDR2 FQNNGV. Unmatched junction bases numbered 1, after V lost 5 bases and J lost 3 bases. The CDR3 is made up of 14 amino acids. DNA for the CDR3: TGTGCCAGCAGCCGGACAGGGGACACCGGGGAGCTGTTTTTT. Translated: CASSRTGDTGELFF. Full variable domain (remainder filled in from reference TRBV11-2 and TRBJ2-2): EAGVAQSPRYKIIEKRQSVAFWCNPISGHATLYWYQQILGQGPKLLIQFQNNGVVDDSQLPKDRFSAERLKGVDSTLKIQPAKLEDSAVYLCASSRTGDTGELFFGEGSRLTVL.

This clonotype was seen a few times. This chain joins TRBV19 and TRBJ1-1; possible D gene TRBD1, 6 bases. CDR1 LNHDA and CDR2 SQIVND come from the germline V gene (reference sequence). The germline V and J ends were trimmed by 3 bases and 1 base, with 12 bases remaining between them. The CDR3 extends over 15 amino acids. The CDR3 here is CASSINRVGNTEAFF. The CDR3, as DNA: TGTGCCAGTAGTATTAACAGGGTTGGGAACACTGAAGCTTTCTTT. The complete variable domain, with remaining parts taken from reference TRBV19 and TRBJ1-1, reads DGGITQSPKYLFRKEGQNVTLSCEQNLNHDAMYWYRQDPGQGLRLIYYSQIVNDFQKGDIAEGYSVSREKKESFPLTVTSAQKNPTAFYLCASSINRVGNTEAFFGQGTRLTVV.

The chain links TRBV6-5 to TRBJ2-1, with D possibly being TRBD1 (6 bases). This CDR3 comprises 16 residues. Germline CDR1 is MNHEY and CDR2 is SVGAGI. V was cut by 4 bases and J by 4 bases, with 17 bases left in between. The CDR3 nucleotides are TGTGCCAGCAGTTTCACAGGGTTTTCGCAATACAATGAGCAGTTCTTC. Translated: CASSFTGFSQYNEQFF.

The chain recombines TRBV7-3 with TRBJ2-1; 11 bases fit TRBD1. This CDR3 is built from 15 residues. V shed 5 bases and J 8 bases; nucleotides not matched to a gene: 8. From germline, CDR1 is SGHTA and CDR2 FQGTGA. CDR3 coding DNA: TGTGCCAGCAGCCACGGACAGGGGGCTAGCTATGAGCAGTTCTTC. Protein: CASSHGQGASYEQFF.

This clonotype was counted at least ten times. The chain carries TRBV7-2 and TRBJ1-1; D possibly corresponds to TRBD1 (6 bases). This CDR3 comprises 13 residues. Germline values: CDR1 SGHTA, CDR2 FQGNSA. V was pared by 8 bases and J by 10 bases, with 20 bases between. The CDR3 is CASDYGAGEGAFF. The CDR3 DNA sequence: TGTGCCAGCGACTATGGGGCAGGGGAGGGAGCTTTCTTT.

About this clonotype: The junction differs from germline at one of its ends, possibly a read error. The V gene is TRBV7-2, the J gene TRBJ2-7; 7 positions agree with TRBD1. CDR1 and CDR2 from the germline V gene are SGHTA and FQGNSA. The CDR3 spans 13 residues. This CDR3 is CARSPGTVDEPYF. CDR3 coding DNA: TGTGCCAGAAGCCCGGGGACAGTAGACGAGCCGTACTTC.

This clonotype appeared a few times. V is TRBV11-2 and J is TRBJ2-7; 11 bases match TRBD2. The CDR3 has 15 residues. The germline CDR1 and CDR2 sequences are SGHAT and FQNNGV. Trimming at V came to 5 bases and at J to 10 bases, leaving 13 bases not matched to a gene. The CDR3 region has the DNA TGTGCCAGCAGCCGCACCGGGACTAGCGGCGCCGTACAGTACTTC. Translating gives CASSRTGTSGAVQYF.

This chain links TRBV12-3 or TRBV12-4 with TRBJ2-7, with 7 bases identical to TRBD1. The CDR3 length is 15 residues. V trimming: 5 bases; J trimming: 1 base; junction bases outside the gene matches: 8. The CDR3 sequence is CASSLDRDGSYEQYF. In nucleotides, the CDR3 is TGTGCCAGCAGTCTTGACAGGGATGGTTCCTACGAGCAGTACTTC.

This clonotype was observed a handful of times. V is TRBV7-9 and J is TRBJ2-3, with TRBD1 matching over 8 bases. Looked up from germline, CDR1 is SEHNR and CDR2 is FQNEAQ (reference sequence). Germline trimming cut 5 bases from V and 0 bases from J; bases unmatched to any gene: 7. This CDR3 is built from 16 residues. CDR3 protein: CASSIGTGVSTDTQYF. CDR3 DNA sequence: TGTGCCAGCAGCATCGGGACAGGAGTTAGCACAGATACGCAGTATTTT.

V and J are TRBV2 and TRBJ2-7; D gene unclear. CDR3 length equals 14 residues. Trimming removed 7 bases from V and 8 bases from J, with 21 bases in between. The germline CDR1 and CDR2 sequences are SNHLY and FYNNEI. In nucleotides, the CDR3 is TGTGCCAGCATACCGGCCTTTTTGAATCTTAAGCAGTACTTC. It translates to CASIPAFLNLKQYF.

The rearrangement joins TRBV5-5 to TRBJ1-2, with D unclear. This CDR3 comprises 14 residues. V gave up 3 bases and J gave up 8 bases, with 17 bases separating them. Germline CDR1 reads SGHKS; CDR2 reads YYEKEE (reference sequence). In nucleotides, the CDR3 is TGTGCCAGCAGCTGGCCAGGAGGGAACTCCGGCTACACCTTC. Its translation is CASSWPGGNSGYTF.

At least ten counts were recorded for this clonotype. This chain connects TRBV7-2 to TRBJ1-5, with a tentative D call TRBD1 (6 bases). Trimming shortened V by 5 bases and J by 2 bases, and 10 bases separated the two germline ends. This CDR3 has 14 amino acids. Per germline, CDR1 SGHTA and CDR2 FQGNSA. CDR3 sequence reads: CASSLTGRNQPQHF. CDR3 nucleotide sequence: TGTGCCAGCAGCCTTACAGGGCGCAATCAGCCCCAGCATTTT. Filled out from reference TRBV7-2 and TRBJ1-5, the complete variable domain reads GAGVSQSPSNKVTEKGKDVELRCDPISGHTALYWYRQSLGQGLEFLIYFQGNSAPDKSGLPSDRFSAERTGGSVSTLTIQRTQQEDSAVYLCASSLTGRNQPQHFGDGTRLSIL.

The V gene is TRBV6-2 or TRBV6-3, the J gene TRBJ1-6, with D perhaps matching TRBD1 (5 bases). The CDR3 is 17 residues long. Germline V CDR1 and CDR2: MNHEY, SVGEGT. The ends were cut back, 5 bases at V and 0 bases at J, with 14 bases in the middle. The CDR3 sequence: CASSIPNGGSYNSPLHF. For the CDR3, the DNA is TGTGCCAGCAGTATCCCGAACGGGGGCTCCTATAATTCACCCCTCCACTTT.

This chain joins TRBV20-1 and TRBJ1-2; D ambiguous. This CDR3 contains 13 residues. V was trimmed by 6 bases and J by 4 bases, leaving 15 bases between them. Germline V gene sequence: CDR1 DFQATT, CDR2 SNEGSKA (reference sequence). The CDR3 loop is CSARTDRRYGYTF. In DNA form, the CDR3 reads TGCAGTGCCAGAACGGACCGACGCTATGGCTACACCTTC.

This clonotype has a count of ten or more. V is TRBV12-3 or TRBV12-4 and J is TRBJ1-5; D unresolved. CDR3 length: 13 amino acids. V lost 6 bases, J lost 6 bases, and 12 bases lay in between. The CDR3: CASSPVFGQPQHF. DNA for the CDR3: TGTGCCAGCAGCCCGGTGTTCGGTCAGCCCCAGCATTTT.

In this sample, this clonotype turned up a few times. The J gene is TRBJ2-7, the V gene TRBV12-3 or TRBV12-4; possible D gene TRBD1, 6 bases. Trimming cost V 4 bases and J 0 bases, with 13 bases left between them. CDR3 length equals 15 residues. The CDR3 DNA sequence: TGTGCCAGCAGTTCCCCCCGGACAGTCTCCTACGAGCAGTACTTC. This translates into CASSSPRTVSYEQYF.

About this clonotype: The CDR3 carries no conserved terminal phenylalanine or tryptophan, so it likely arises from a read error. The chain uses TRBV19 and TRBJ2-5, with TRBD2 matching 8 bases. The germline CDR1 and CDR2 sequences are LNHDA and SQIVND (reference sequence). This CDR3 region has 15 residues. The V gene end was trimmed by 1 base and the J gene end by 0 bases; junction bases not matched to a gene: 1. The DNA of the CDR3 is TGTGCCAGTAGTATAGCGGGGGGGGACCAAGAGACCCAGTACTTA. As protein: CASSIAGGDQETQYL.

The V and J genes are TRBV24-1 and TRBJ2-2; D not certain. The CDR3 length is 14 residues. CDR1 and CDR2 (germline): KGHDR, SFDVKD. V shed 5 bases and J shed 1 base, with 7 bases lying between them. CDR3 residues: CATSGRKNTGELFF. CDR3 in DNA: TGTGCCACCAGTGGACGGAAGAACACCGGGGAGCTGTTTTTT.